A single sample is the source of the 31 T cell receptor beta chains below, sequenced in a study of blood T cell repertoires in COVID-19. Data came from immunoSEQ multiplex PCR; TCRdb stores just in-frame clones and leaves some out. The profile covers hundreds of thousands of clones, with around 89% appearing a single time and 2% to 2.5% taken by the ten largest. Material for sequencing was PBMCs or T cells enriched from blood (not recorded which). All receptors come from a woman aged 55 to 70 in a cohort exposed to, infected with or recovered from COVID-19 (not recorded which).

The chain carries TRBV2 and TRBJ2-3; no firm D call. Trimming removed 4 bases at V and 2 bases at J, with 13 bases between. CDR1 is SNHLY and CDR2 is FYNNEI in the germline V gene. CDR3 size: 15 residues. The CDR3 DNA follows: TGTGCCAGCAGTGTTAGCCCCTCTCTCACAGATACGCAGTATTTT. Translated, it gives CASSVSPSLTDTQYF.

The rearrangement joins TRBV18 to TRBJ2-2; 13 bases match TRBD2. Germline loops: CDR1 KGHSH, CDR2 LQKENI. J gave up 4 bases and V 3 bases, and 2 bases lay outside the gene matches. The CDR3 has 16 amino acids. CDR3 sequence reads: CASSPGLAGITGELFF. In DNA form, the CDR3 reads TGTGCCAGCTCACCGGGACTAGCGGGGATCACCGGGGAGCTGTTTTTT.

The chain links TRBV5-4 to TRBJ2-3; 11 nucleotides line up with TRBD2. Germline assignment: CDR1 SGHNT and CDR2 YYREEE (reference sequence). With V trimmed by 0 bases and J by 6 bases, 6 bases remained unmatched. The CDR3 sequence is 16 residues long. DNA for the CDR3: TGTGCCAGCAGCTTGGCGGCTAGCGGGAGGAGGGATACGCAGTATTTT. The encoded protein is CASSLAASGRRDTQYF.

The rearrangement links TRBV7-6 to TRBJ2-5, with D uncertain. Germline values: CDR1 SGHVS, CDR2 FNYEAQ. CDR3 size: 17 residues. Trimming took off 5 bases at V and 4 bases at J, with 23 bases between the two ends. Here the CDR3 reads CASSPSHISPTAETQYF. CDR3 sequence (DNA): TGTGCCAGCAGCCCAAGCCACATTTCCCCCACAGCAGAGACCCAGTACTTC.

The rearrangement uses TRBV5-1 and TRBJ2-3; TRBD1 matches 7 bases. V shed 0 bases, J shed 1 base, and the junction held 5 bases outside the gene matches. The CDR3 runs to 16 residues. Germline V CDR1 and CDR2: SGHRS, YFSETQ. The DNA for the CDR3 is TGCGCCAGCAGCTTGGGCGACAGGGTAGGCACAGATACGCAGTATTTT. Translating gives CASSLGDRVGTDTQYF.

The J gene is TRBJ2-2, the V gene TRBV5-1, with a possible D match to TRBD1 (5 bases). The CDR3 runs to 15 residues. V shed 2 bases and J shed 1 base, with 9 bases lying between them. Germline-derived CDR1 and CDR2 are SGHRS and YFSETQ. The CDR3 sequence: CASSLGVGNTGELFF. For the CDR3, the DNA is TGCGCCAGCAGCTTAGGGGTAGGGAACACCGGGGAGCTGTTTTTT.

This chain uses TRBV4-1 with TRBJ2-2; 7 bases fit TRBD1. Germline values: CDR1 MGHRA, CDR2 YSYEKL. Losses at the gene ends were 5 bases for V and 0 bases for J; bases not matched to a gene: 12. This CDR3 is 18 amino acids long. The chain's CDR3 is CASSSYKGTVTNTGELFF. For the CDR3, the DNA is TGCGCCAGCAGCTCGTATAAGGGGACAGTAACGAACACCGGGGAGCTGTTTTTT.

As for this clone: The same CDR3 also results from other DNA sequences found in this sample. The gene calls are TRBV5-6 and TRBJ2-1, with 11 bases identical to TRBD2. There are 14 residues in the CDR3. Germline CDR1 SGHDT, CDR2 YYEEEE. The V and J ends lost 2 bases and 9 bases, in that order; junction bases with no gene match: 4. CDR3: CASSLTSGSGEQFF. The CDR3 DNA sequence: TGTGCCAGCAGCTTAACTAGCGGGAGCGGTGAGCAGTTCTTC.

This chain connects TRBV6-5 to TRBJ2-1, with 7 bases lining up with TRBD2. This CDR3 comprises 15 residues. Germline CDR1 MNHEY, CDR2 SVGAGI. Trimming removed 0 bases from V and 5 bases from J; junction bases left unmatched: 4. Here the CDR3 DNA reads TGTGCCAGCAGTTACTCGATGGGAGGGAACAATGAGCAGTTCTTC. Translation: CASSYSMGGNNEQFF.

The J gene is TRBJ2-7, the V gene TRBV6-2 or TRBV6-3; TRBD2 aligns across 9 bases. CDR1 and CDR2 from the germline V gene are MNHEY and SVGEGT. This CDR3 comprises 15 residues. V was pared by 0 bases and J by 3 bases, with 3 bases of the junction left unmatched. CDR3: CASSYSGLANYEQYF. CDR3 bases: TGTGCCAGCAGTTACTCCGGACTAGCGAACTACGAGCAGTACTTC.

V is TRBV7-6 and J is TRBJ1-1, with D uncertain. V gave up 3 bases and J gave up 0 bases, with 8 bases separating them. The CDR3 sequence is 14 residues long. CDR1 and CDR2 (germline): SGHVS, FNYEAQ. The CDR3 bases are TGTGCCAGCAGCTTCGGTCTCCTGAACACTGAAGCTTTCTTT. Translating gives CASSFGLLNTEAFF.

V usage is TRBV5-1 and J usage is TRBJ2-7, with 8 bases identical to TRBD1. Unmatched junction bases numbered 11, after V lost 4 bases and J lost 5 bases. From germline, CDR1 is SGHRS and CDR2 YFSETQ. This CDR3 is built from 15 residues. For the CDR3, the DNA is TGCGCCAGCAGCGCTACAGGGGGAAGGATCAACGAGCAGTACTTC. The encoded protein is CASSATGGRINEQYF. The variable domain in full, completed from reference TRBV5-1 and TRBJ2-7, reads KAGVTQTPRYLIKTRGQQVTLSCSPISGHRSVSWYQQTPGQGLQFLFEYFSETQRNKGNFPGRFSGRQFSNSRSEMNVSTLELGDSALYLCASSATGGRINEQYFGPGTRLTVT.

This clone has just a few counts. The chain has TRBV6-5 and TRBJ1-3; TRBD1 is a possible D gene (5 bases). There are 15 residues in the CDR3. The germline V and J ends were trimmed by 2 bases and 0 bases, with 8 bases remaining between them. Looked up from germline, CDR1 is MNHEY and CDR2 is SVGAGI. CDR3 in amino acids: CASSYDSYSGNTIYF. DNA of the CDR3: TGTGCCAGCAGTTACGACAGTTACTCTGGAAACACCATATATTTT.

The genes are TRBV4-3 and TRBJ2-2; possible D gene TRBD1, 6 bases. Germline lookup yields CDR1 LGHNA and CDR2 YSLEER. The CDR3 covers 15 residues. V lost 4 bases, J lost 6 bases, and 15 bases lay in between. This chain's CDR3 is CASSPSTGTSGELFF. CDR3 DNA sequence: TGCGCCAGCAGCCCTTCCACAGGGACCTCCGGGGAGCTGTTTTTT.

V usage is TRBV5-1 and J usage is TRBJ2-1, with 11 bases that match TRBD2. Germline V gene data show CDR1 as SGHRS and CDR2 as YFSETQ. Germline trimming cut 0 bases from V and 7 bases from J; bases unmatched to any gene: 3. CDR3 length: 15 residues. CDR3 loop: CASSLEGTSGNEQFF. The CDR3 DNA is TGCGCCAGCAGCTTGGAAGGGACTAGCGGAAATGAGCAGTTCTTC. The full variable domain, its missing parts supplied by reference TRBV5-1 and TRBJ2-1, is KAGVTQTPRYLIKTRGQQVTLSCSPISGHRSVSWYQQTPGQGLQFLFEYFSETQRNKGNFPGRFSGRQFSNSRSEMNVSTLELGDSALYLCASSLEGTSGNEQFFGPGTRLTVL.

The chain joins TRBV28 to TRBJ2-7; 8 bases are a match to TRBD1. In germline, CDR1 is MDHEN, CDR2 SYDVKM. The ends lost 5 bases at V and 2 bases at J; junction bases unmatched: 8. The CDR3 runs 15 residues. CDR3: CASSTRTGRAYEQYF. The CDR3 DNA sequence: TGTGCCAGCAGTACTCGGACAGGGAGAGCCTACGAGCAGTACTTC. Full variable domain (rest looked up from reference TRBV28 and TRBJ2-7): DVKVTQSSRYLVKRTGEKVFLECVQDMDHENMFWYRQDPGLGLRLIYFSYDVKMKEKGDIPEGYSVSREKKERFSLILESASTNQTSMYLCASSTRTGRAYEQYFGPGTRLTVT.

V and J are TRBV7-8 and TRBJ2-1, with 7 bases matching TRBD1. The trim removed 1 base at V and 0 bases at J, leaving 6 bases unmatched. Germline V lookup: CDR1 SGHVS, CDR2 FQNEAQ. The CDR3 is 17 residues long. This CDR3 reads CASSLEGGSSSYNEQFF. The CDR3 nucleotides are TGTGCCAGCAGCTTAGAAGGGGGCTCGAGCTCCTACAATGAGCAGTTCTTC.

The table lists this clone with a count of one. The chain couples TRBV10-1 to TRBJ2-1; 8 bases line up with TRBD2. Germline V gives CDR1 WNHNN, CDR2 SYGVQD (reference sequence). The CDR3 loop spans 15 amino acids. V lost 1 base to trimming and J lost 7 bases; unmatched junction nucleotides: 6. The CDR3 bases are TGCGCCAGCAGTGAGTTGTCGGCGGGAGGTAATGAGCAGTTCTTC. Protein: CASSELSAGGNEQFF.

The chain joins TRBV4-2 to TRBJ1-4; 8 nucleotides agree with TRBD1. The ends lost 3 bases at V and 7 bases at J; junction bases unmatched: 10. The V gene's germline CDR1 is LGHNA and CDR2 YNFKEQ. The CDR3 sequence is 16 residues long. The CDR3 coding sequence is TGTGCCAGCAGCCAGGGGAGGACAGGGCAGAGTGAAAAACTGTTTTTT. Translating gives CASSQGRTGQSEKLFF.

This chain uses TRBV4-2 with TRBJ2-2; D is perhaps TRBD2 (6 bases). Trimming took 0 bases from V and 7 from J, leaving 21 bases between them. This CDR3 has 18 amino acids. In germline, CDR1 is LGHNA, CDR2 YNFKEQ. CDR3 bases: TGTGCCAGCAGCCAAGATGGGGTTGGATCGGGAGCGTACGGGGAGCTGTTTTTT. Its translation: CASSQDGVGSGAYGELFF.

The CDR3 sequence is CASSPGQGTVGELFF. The CDR3 DNA follows: TGCGCCAGCAGCCCTGGACAGGGGACGGTCGGGGAGCTGTTTTTT. The chain has TRBV5-1 and TRBJ2-2, with 9 bases that match TRBD1. V dropped 4 bases and J dropped 7; count of bases not matched to a gene: 8. The CDR3 has 15 amino acids. Germline values: CDR1 SGHRS, CDR2 YFSETQ.

This CDR3 reads CASSELGGVRGIQYF. DNA for the CDR3: TGTGCCAGCAGTGAATTGGGGGGGGTGCGAGGGATCCAGTACTTC. The chain links TRBV2 to TRBJ2-5, with 7 bases fitting TRBD2. The CDR3 runs to 15 residues. CDR1 is SNHLY and CDR2 is FYNNEI in the germline V gene. V trimming: 2 bases; J trimming: 10 bases; junction bases outside the gene matches: 13. Full variable domain (rest looked up from reference TRBV2 and TRBJ2-5): EPEVTQTPSHQVTQMGQEVILRCVPISNHLYFYWYRQILGQKVEFLVSFYNNEISEKSEIFDDQFSVERPDGSNFTLKIRSTKLEDSAMYFCASSELGGVRGIQYFGPGTRLLVL.

CDR3 in DNA: TGTGCCAGCAGCTTCGGGACAGGGGCGGACGAGCAGTACTTC. Protein sequence: CASSFGTGADEQYF. The chain recombines TRBV11-3 with TRBJ2-7, with 10 bases lining up with TRBD1. Germline CDR1 and CDR2: SGHNT and YENEEA. V lost 3 bases and J lost 5; bases outside the gene matches: 4. The CDR3 contains 14 residues. The full variable domain, with the rest looked up from reference TRBV11-3 and TRBJ2-7, is EAGVVQSPRYKIIEKKQPVAFWCNPISGHNTLYWYLQNLGQGPELLIRYENEEAVDDSQLPKDRFSAERLKGVDSTLKIQPAELGDSAVYLCASSFGTGADEQYFGPGTRLTVT.

V is TRBV19 and J is TRBJ1-2; D is possibly TRBD1 (6 bases). Germline assignment: CDR1 LNHDA and CDR2 SQIVND (reference sequence). This CDR3 spans 12 amino acids. Trimming stripped 9 bases from V and 6 bases from J, with 14 bases between. CDR3 residues: CASLRGKDGYTF. The CDR3 DNA reads as TGTGCCAGCCTCAGGGGTAAGGATGGCTACACCTTC.

The V gene is TRBV29-1, the J gene TRBJ2-3, with a weak D call TRBD1 (8 bases). The V gene lost 4 bases and the J gene lost 3 bases, with 17 bases spanning the gap. Germline V gene data show CDR1 as SQVTM and CDR2 as ANQGSEA. This CDR3 region has 15 residues. This chain's CDR3 is CSVVPGQGGTDTQYF. The CDR3 DNA reads TGCAGCGTTGTACCCGGACAGGGAGGGACAGATACGCAGTATTTT.

CDR3 sequence (DNA): TGTGCCAGTAGTAACCGGGACATCCCTTATGGCTACACCTTC. It codes for CASSNRDIPYGYTF. The genes are TRBV19 and TRBJ1-2; the D gene is possibly TRBD1 (6 bases). V was trimmed by 4 bases and J by 5 bases, leaving 14 bases between them. Germline lookup yields CDR1 LNHDA and CDR2 SQIVND (reference sequence). The CDR3 spans 14 residues.

The V and J genes are TRBV5-4 and TRBJ1-4; 7 bases agree with TRBD1. CDR3 length: 12 residues. The V and J ends lost 9 bases and 8 bases, in that order; junction bases with no gene match: 7. Germline CDR1 and CDR2: SGHNT and YYREEE (reference sequence). CDR3 protein: CATRGEDEKLFF. CDR3 nucleotides: TGTGCCACCAGGGGGGAGGACGAAAAACTGTTTTTT.

The gene calls are TRBV11-2 and TRBJ2-2, with D perhaps TRBD1 (5 bases). Germline CDR1 and CDR2: SGHAT and FQNNGV. V lost 5 bases to trimming and J lost 6 bases, with 10 bases between them. The CDR3 is made up of 13 amino acids. The CDR3, as DNA: TGTGCCAGCAGCATGCAGGGATCCGGGGAGCTGTTTTTT. Its translation: CASSMQGSGELFF.

A word on this clone: Other DNA sequences in this specimen translate into the identical CDR3. CDR3: CASATKGGSEIHYEQYF. CDR3 nucleotide sequence: TGTGCCAGCGCCACAAAAGGGGGATCCGAGATCCACTACGAGCAGTATTTC. The genes are TRBV21-1 and TRBJ2-7; the table gives TRBD1 as D, unverified against the DNA. TRBV21-1 is reported as a pseudogene. This CDR3 spans 17 amino acids.

The rearrangement links TRBV9 to TRBJ2-1; perhaps TRBD1 as D (5 bases). The CDR3 has 17 amino acids. Germline CDR1 and CDR2: SGDLS and YYNGEE. Trimming left V 0 bases short and J 0 bases short, with 13 bases between. The DNA for the CDR3 is TGTGCCAGCAGCGTAGCTACAGGAGCCAGCTCCTACAATGAGCAGTTCTTC. Encoded protein: CASSVATGASSYNEQFF.

J is TRBJ2-3 and V is TRBV5-1, with TRBD2 identical over 7 bases. The CDR3 totals 15 residues. Germline CDR1 is SGHRS and CDR2 is YFSETQ. The trim removed 3 bases at V and 2 bases at J, leaving 6 bases unmatched. CDR3 residues: CASSSAGLNTDTQYF. CDR3 sequence (DNA): TGCGCCAGCAGCTCAGCGGGACTTAACACAGATACGCAGTATTTT.